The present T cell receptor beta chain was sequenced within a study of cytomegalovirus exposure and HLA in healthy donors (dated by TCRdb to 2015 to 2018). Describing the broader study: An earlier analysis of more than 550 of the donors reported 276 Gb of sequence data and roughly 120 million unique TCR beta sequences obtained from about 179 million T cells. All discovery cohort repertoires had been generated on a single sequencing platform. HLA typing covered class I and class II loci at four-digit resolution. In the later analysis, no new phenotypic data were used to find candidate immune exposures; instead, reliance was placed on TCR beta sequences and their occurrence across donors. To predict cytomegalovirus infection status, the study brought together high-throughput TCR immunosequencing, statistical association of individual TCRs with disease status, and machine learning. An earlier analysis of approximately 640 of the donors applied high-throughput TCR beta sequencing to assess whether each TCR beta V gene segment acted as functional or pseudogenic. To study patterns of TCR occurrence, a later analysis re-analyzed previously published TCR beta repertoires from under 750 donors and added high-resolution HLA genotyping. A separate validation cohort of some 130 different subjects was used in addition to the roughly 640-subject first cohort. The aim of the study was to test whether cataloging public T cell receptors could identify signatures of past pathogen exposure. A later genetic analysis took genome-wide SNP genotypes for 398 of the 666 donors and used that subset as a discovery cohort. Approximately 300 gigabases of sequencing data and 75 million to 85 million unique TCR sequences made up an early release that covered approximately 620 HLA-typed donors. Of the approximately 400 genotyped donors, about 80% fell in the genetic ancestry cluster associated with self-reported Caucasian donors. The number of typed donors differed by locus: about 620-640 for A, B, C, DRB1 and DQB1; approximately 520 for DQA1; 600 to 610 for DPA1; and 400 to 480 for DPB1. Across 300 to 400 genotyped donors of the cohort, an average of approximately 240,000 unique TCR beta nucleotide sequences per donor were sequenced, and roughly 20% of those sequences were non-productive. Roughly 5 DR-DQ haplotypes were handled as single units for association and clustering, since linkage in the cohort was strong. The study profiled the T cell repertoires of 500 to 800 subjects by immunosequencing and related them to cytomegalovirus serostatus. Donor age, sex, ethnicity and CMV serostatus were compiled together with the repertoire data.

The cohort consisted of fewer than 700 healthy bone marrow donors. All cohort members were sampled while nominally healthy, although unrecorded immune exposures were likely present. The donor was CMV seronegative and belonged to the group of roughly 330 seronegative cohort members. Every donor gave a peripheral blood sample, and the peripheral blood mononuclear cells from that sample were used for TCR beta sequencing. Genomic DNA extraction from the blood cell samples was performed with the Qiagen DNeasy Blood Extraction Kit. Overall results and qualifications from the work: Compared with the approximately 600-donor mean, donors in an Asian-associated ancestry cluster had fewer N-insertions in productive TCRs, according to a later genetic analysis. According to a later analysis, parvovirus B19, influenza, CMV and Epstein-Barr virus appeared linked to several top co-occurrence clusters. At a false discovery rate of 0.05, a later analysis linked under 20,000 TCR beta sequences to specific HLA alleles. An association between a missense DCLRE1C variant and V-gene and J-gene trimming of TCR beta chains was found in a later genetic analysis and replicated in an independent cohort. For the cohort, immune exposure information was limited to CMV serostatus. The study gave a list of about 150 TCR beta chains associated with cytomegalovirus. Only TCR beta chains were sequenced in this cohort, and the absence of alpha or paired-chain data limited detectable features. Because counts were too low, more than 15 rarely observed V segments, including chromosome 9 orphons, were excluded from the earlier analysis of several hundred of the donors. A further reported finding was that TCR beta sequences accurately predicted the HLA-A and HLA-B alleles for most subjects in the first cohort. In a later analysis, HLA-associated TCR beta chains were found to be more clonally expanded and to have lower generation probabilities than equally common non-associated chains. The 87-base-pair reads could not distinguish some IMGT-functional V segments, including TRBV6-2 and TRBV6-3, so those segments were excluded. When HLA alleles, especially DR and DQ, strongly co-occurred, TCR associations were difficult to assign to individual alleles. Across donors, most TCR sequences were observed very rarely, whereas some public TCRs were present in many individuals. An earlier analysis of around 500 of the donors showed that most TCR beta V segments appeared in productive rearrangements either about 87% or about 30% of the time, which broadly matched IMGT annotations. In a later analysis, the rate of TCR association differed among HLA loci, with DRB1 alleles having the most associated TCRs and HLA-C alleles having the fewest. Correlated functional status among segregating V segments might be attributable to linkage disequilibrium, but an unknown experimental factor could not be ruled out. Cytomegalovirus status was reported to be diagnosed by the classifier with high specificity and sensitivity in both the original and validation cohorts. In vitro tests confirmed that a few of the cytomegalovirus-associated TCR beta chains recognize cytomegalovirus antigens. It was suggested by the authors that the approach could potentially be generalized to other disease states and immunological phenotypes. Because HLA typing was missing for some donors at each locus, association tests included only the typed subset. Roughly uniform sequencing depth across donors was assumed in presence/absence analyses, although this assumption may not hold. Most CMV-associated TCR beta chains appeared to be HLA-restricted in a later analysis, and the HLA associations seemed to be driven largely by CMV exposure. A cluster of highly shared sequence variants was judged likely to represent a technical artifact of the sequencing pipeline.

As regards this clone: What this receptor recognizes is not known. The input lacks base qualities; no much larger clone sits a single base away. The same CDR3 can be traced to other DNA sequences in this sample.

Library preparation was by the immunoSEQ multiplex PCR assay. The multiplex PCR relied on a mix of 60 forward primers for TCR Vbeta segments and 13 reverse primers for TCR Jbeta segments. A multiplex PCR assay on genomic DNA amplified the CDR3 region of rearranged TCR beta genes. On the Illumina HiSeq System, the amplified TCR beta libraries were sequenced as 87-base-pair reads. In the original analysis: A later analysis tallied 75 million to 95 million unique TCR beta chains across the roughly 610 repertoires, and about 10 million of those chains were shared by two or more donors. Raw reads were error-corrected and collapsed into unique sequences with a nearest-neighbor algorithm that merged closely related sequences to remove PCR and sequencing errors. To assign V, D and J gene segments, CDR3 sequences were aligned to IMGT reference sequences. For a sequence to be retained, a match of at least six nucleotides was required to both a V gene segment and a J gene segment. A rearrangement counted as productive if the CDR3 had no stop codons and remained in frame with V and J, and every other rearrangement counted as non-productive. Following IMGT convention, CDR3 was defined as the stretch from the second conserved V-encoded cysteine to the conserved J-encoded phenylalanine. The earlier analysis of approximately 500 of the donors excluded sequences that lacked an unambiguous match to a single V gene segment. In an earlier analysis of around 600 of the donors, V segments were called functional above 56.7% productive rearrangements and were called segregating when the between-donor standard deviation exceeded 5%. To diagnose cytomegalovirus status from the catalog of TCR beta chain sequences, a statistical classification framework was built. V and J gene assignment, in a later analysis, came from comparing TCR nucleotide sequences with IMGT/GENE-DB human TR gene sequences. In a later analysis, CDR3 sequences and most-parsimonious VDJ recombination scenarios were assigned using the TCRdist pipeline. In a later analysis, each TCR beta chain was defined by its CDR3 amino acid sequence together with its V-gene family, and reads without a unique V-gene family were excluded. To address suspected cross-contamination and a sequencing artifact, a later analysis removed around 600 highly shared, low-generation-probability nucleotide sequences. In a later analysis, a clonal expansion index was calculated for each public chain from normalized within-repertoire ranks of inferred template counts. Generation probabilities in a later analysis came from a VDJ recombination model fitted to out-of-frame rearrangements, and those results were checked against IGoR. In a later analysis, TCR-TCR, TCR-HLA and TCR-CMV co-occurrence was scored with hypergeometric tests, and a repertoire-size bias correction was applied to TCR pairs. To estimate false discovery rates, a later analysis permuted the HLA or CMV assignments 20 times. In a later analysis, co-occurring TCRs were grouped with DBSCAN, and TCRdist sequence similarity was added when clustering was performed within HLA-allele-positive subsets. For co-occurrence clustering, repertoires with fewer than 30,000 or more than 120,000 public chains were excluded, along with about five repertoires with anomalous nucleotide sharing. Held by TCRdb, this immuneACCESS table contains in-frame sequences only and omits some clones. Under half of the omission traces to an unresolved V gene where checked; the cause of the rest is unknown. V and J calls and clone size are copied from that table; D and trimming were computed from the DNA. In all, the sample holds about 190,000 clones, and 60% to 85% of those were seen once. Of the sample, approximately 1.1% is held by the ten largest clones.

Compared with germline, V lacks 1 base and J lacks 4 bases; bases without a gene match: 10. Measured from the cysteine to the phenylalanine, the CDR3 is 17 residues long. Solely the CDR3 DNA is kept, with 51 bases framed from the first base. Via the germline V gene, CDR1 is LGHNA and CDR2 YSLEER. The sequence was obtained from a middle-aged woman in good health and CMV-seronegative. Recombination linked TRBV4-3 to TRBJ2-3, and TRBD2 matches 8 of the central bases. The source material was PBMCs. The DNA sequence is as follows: TGCGCCAGCAGCCAAGGATCGACGGGGGGGTATTCAGATACGCAGTATTTT. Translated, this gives CASSQGSTGGYSDTQYF.